These 19 T cell receptor beta chains came from one sample sequenced in a study of response to subunit inactivated influenza vaccine. Each CDR3 protein gets one entry after TCRdb re-called the RT-PCR reads with MiXCR. There are around 530,000 distinct CDR3 sequences in the sample; approximately 10% occur only once, and around 9.6% lies in the top ten. The sequencing used PBMCs from blood, collected on the day of vaccination. These receptors came from a man aged 50-59 years who received an inactivated influenza vaccine.

This chain uses TRBV19 with TRBJ2-5; the D gene could be TRBD1 or TRBD2 (6 bases each). The V gene lost 1 base and the J gene lost 5 bases, with 14 bases spanning the gap. CDR1 and CDR2 from the germline V gene are LNHDA and SQIVND (reference sequence). This CDR3 is built from 15 residues. CDR3 residues: CASSIGLGGRETQYF. Written as DNA, the CDR3 is TGTGCCAGTAGTATAGGCCTCGGGGGCCGGGAGACCCAGTACTTC.

This clonotype has at least ten counts. The gene calls are TRBV10-3 and TRBJ2-1; D uncertain. Looked up from germline, CDR1 is ENHRY and CDR2 is SYGVKD. The CDR3 sequence is 13 residues long. The V gene lost 6 bases and the J gene lost 5 bases, with 11 bases spanning the gap. The CDR3 DNA reads TGTGCCATCAGACAGAACGTTAACAATGAGCAGTTCTTC. It translates to CAIRQNVNNEQFF.

At least ten counts were recorded for this clonotype. This chain connects TRBV3-1 to TRBJ2-1; D is unclear. Germline-derived CDR1 and CDR2 are LGHDT and YNNKEL (reference sequence). V was clipped by 5 bases and J by 1 base, with 18 bases between them. This CDR3 is built from 17 residues. The CDR3 DNA reads as TGTGCCAGCAGCGGGGTGCTGGCCGAGACTTCCTACAATGAGCAGTTCTTC. It codes for CASSGVLAETSYNEQFF.

About this clonotype itself: The germline gene is not matched at one end of the junction; a read error may be the cause. J is TRBJ2-5 and V is TRBV6-6; TRBD2 is a possible D gene (5 bases). This CDR3 contains 13 residues. Germline V gene sequence: CDR1 MNHNY, CDR2 SVGAGI (reference sequence). The CDR3 DNA sequence: TGTGCCAGGACCCGAGACTATATCGAGACCCAGTACTTT. Amino acids: CARTRDYIETQYF.

This clonotype was found many times. The chain recombines TRBV12-3 or TRBV12-4 with TRBJ1-5; D uncertain. V was shortened by 6 bases and J by 7 bases, with 13 bases between the two germline ends. The CDR3 loop spans 13 amino acids. CDR3 region: CASRPQFGQPQHF. CDR3 DNA sequence: TGTGCCAGCAGACCCCAGTTCGGGCAGCCCCAGCATTTT.

The CDR3 protein is CASSLYWGESTDTQYF. The CDR3 DNA reads as TGTGCCAGCAGTTTATACTGGGGGGAGAGCACAGATACGCAGTATTTT. The V gene is TRBV27, the J gene TRBJ2-3; D perhaps matches TRBD2 (6 bases). The CDR3 contains 16 residues. From germline, CDR1 is MNHEY and CDR2 SMNVEV (reference sequence). V was cut by 1 base and J by 0 bases, with 11 bases left in between.

V usage is TRBV6-1 and J usage is TRBJ1-5; maybe TRBD1 (5 bases). This CDR3 has 14 residues. Trimming removed 4 bases at V and 4 bases at J, with 11 bases between. Germline values: CDR1 MNHNS, CDR2 SASEGT. Here the CDR3 reads CASSGQPLNQPQHF. CDR3 in DNA: TGTGCCAGCAGTGGACAGCCCCTGAATCAGCCCCAGCATTTT.

The gene calls are TRBV12-3 or TRBV12-4 and TRBJ2-2; a weak D match, TRBD1 (6 bases). The CDR3 totals 17 residues. V dropped 7 bases and J dropped 5 bases, with 23 bases sitting between them. CDR3 protein: CASNIRHTGFGTGELFF. CDR3 sequence (DNA): TGTGCCAGCAACATCCGACATACAGGGTTCGGGACCGGGGAGCTGTTTTTT.

The rearrangement links TRBV28 to TRBJ2-3, with TRBD2 matching over 7 bases. Looked up from germline, CDR1 is MDHEN and CDR2 is SYDVKM. There are 16 residues in the CDR3. The J segment lost 0 bases and the V segment lost 1 base, leaving 4 bases of the junction unmatched. The CDR3 nucleotides read TGTGCCAGCAGTTTATTTTTCGGGGGGAGCACAGATACGCAGTATTTT. Amino acids: CASSLFFGGSTDTQYF.

CDR3 in DNA: TGTGCTATCGGCGGCACACTTACGCAGTATTTT. Translated, it gives CAIGGTLTQYF. The chain is built from TRBV6-2 or TRBV6-3 and TRBJ2-3; D is ambiguous. The CDR3 contains 11 residues. Germline V lookup: CDR1 MNHEY, CDR2 SVGEGT.

This clonotype has more than one count but fewer than ten. The chain uses TRBV4-2 and TRBJ2-2; D not resolved. Trimming took 2 bases from V and 2 from J, leaving 15 bases between them. Germline loops: CDR1 LGHNA, CDR2 YNFKEQ. The CDR3 is 17 residues long. This chain's CDR3 is CASSQSGGGANTGELFF. In DNA, the CDR3 is TGTGCCAGCAGCCAATCAGGTGGCGGAGCCAACACCGGGGAGCTGTTTTTT.

Comments on this clonotype: The junction departs from the called germline gene at one end, perhaps through a read error. V is TRBV12-3 or TRBV12-4 and J is TRBJ2-1; 9 bases are shared with TRBD2. The CDR3 loop spans 15 amino acids. CDR3 region: CASTFQRGALNEQLF. DNA of the CDR3: TGTGCCAGCACCTTTCAGCGGGGGGCCCTCAATGAGCAGCTCTTC.

The V call is TRBV6-2 or TRBV6-3, the J call TRBJ2-2, with D maybe TRBD1 (5 bases). Trimming left V 0 bases short and J 9 bases short, with 8 bases between. CDR3 length: 13 amino acids. CDR1 is MNHEY, CDR2 SVGEGT, per germline. The DNA for the CDR3 is TGTGCCAGCAGTTACTCAGGGGCCTGGGAGCTGTTTTTT. Its protein product is CASSYSGAWELFF.

The sample holds a few counts of this clonotype. The CDR3, as DNA: TGCAGTGCTAGAGATCGGTTTGGACAGGGGATAGATACGCAGTATTTT. The encoded protein is CSARDRFGQGIDTQYF. The chain employs TRBV20-1 and TRBJ2-3, with 9 bases fitting TRBD1. Per germline, CDR1 DFQATT and CDR2 SNEGSKA (reference sequence). J lost 5 bases, V lost 0 bases, and 9 bases had no gene match. This CDR3 spans 16 amino acids.

This clonotype was picked up a small number of times. The chain recombines TRBV7-2 with TRBJ2-3, with a tentative D call TRBD1 (5 bases). The CDR3 extends over 14 amino acids. V shed 1 base and J shed 4 bases, with 9 bases lying between them. Germline V gene data show CDR1 as SGHTA and CDR2 as FQGNSA. The CDR3 protein is CASSLGWGADTQYF. DNA for the CDR3: TGTGCCAGCAGCTTAGGTTGGGGCGCAGATACGCAGTATTTT.

This clonotype was observed a few times. The chain employs TRBV18 and TRBJ2-5; perhaps TRBD1 as D (6 bases). V was trimmed by 3 bases and J by 2 bases, leaving 10 bases between them. This CDR3 has 14 amino acids. Germline V CDR1 and CDR2: KGHSH, LQKENI. The CDR3 loop reads CASSPSDRQETQYF. The CDR3 DNA reads as TGTGCCAGCTCACCCTCGGACAGACAAGAGACCCAGTACTTC.

J is TRBJ2-3 and V is TRBV5-1; 7 bases fit TRBD2. V lost 7 bases to trimming and J lost 2 bases; unmatched junction nucleotides: 4. Germline-derived CDR1 and CDR2 are SGHRS and YFSETQ. The CDR3 totals 13 residues. Written as DNA, the CDR3 is TGCGCCAGCCTCGGGACTACCACAGATACGCAGTATTTT. Residues: CASLGTTTDTQYF. Combining the CDR3 with reference TRBV5-1 and TRBJ2-3 gives the whole variable domain KAGVTQTPRYLIKTRGQQVTLSCSPISGHRSVSWYQQTPGQGLQFLFEYFSETQRNKGNFPGRFSGRQFSNSRSEMNVSTLELGDSALYLCASLGTTTDTQYFGPGTRLTVL.

This clonotype was seen more than once but under ten times. CDR3 nucleotides: TGTGCCAGCAGTTTGGGGGGGCGAATCTCCAAAAACATTCAGTACTTC. It encodes CASSLGGRISKNIQYF. The rearrangement joins TRBV12-3 or TRBV12-4 to TRBJ2-4, with a possible D match to TRBD2 (7 bases). Trimming took 3 bases from V and 2 from J, leaving 14 bases between them. The CDR3 is 16 residues long.

The chain uses TRBV29-1 and TRBJ2-1; 9 nucleotides line up with TRBD2. After removal of 7 bases from V and 7 bases from J, the junction contained 14 bases not matched to a gene. CDR1 is SQVTM and CDR2 is ANQGSEA in the germline V gene. The CDR3 loop spans 15 amino acids. CDR3 residues: CSGGGAGAPGNEQFF. The DNA for the CDR3 is TGCAGCGGCGGGGGGGCGGGAGCGCCGGGTAATGAGCAGTTCTTC.